The text below deals with one TCR beta chain. Per the germline V gene, CDR1 is SEHNR and CDR2 is FQNEAQ (reference sequence). V was clipped by 5 bases and J by 2 bases, with 14 bases between them. The length of the CDR3 is 15 residues. Under the authors' procedure: Researchers report that nucleated cell counts were estimated from reference gene primer amplification. Assay used: immunoSEQ multiplex PCR; TCRdb lists only in-frame clones, some missing. Clone size and V and J calls were adopted from that table, with D and trimming inferred from the DNA. The sample shows just over 650,000 clones, around 90% of them seen only once. This sample was taken from a study of blood T cell repertoires in COVID-19. Looking at the study overall: Sample material is recorded as cDNA or gDNA derived from T cells, B-cell-depleted T cells, or PBMCs.

J is TRBJ2-3 and V is TRBV7-9; maybe TRBD2 (6 bases). The sample was peripheral blood. This receptor was obtained from a woman younger than 35 with acute or convalescent COVID-19. Here the CDR3 DNA reads TGTGCCAGCAGCCCCACGGGAGTGACCACAGATACGCAGTATTTT. Protein sequence: CASSPTGVTTDTQYF.